The T cell receptor beta chain under discussion was sequenced for a study of blood T cell repertoires in COVID-19. Whole-study context: Sites across the United States, Italy and Spain contributed samples from acute and convalescent COVID-19. T cells, B-cell-depleted T cells, or PBMCs supplied cDNA or gDNA.

This table comes from immunoSEQ multiplex PCR, and its TCRdb copy is limited to in-frame clones, with some not included. The sample records fewer than 300,000 clones, approximately 88% being singletons. This clone turned up a few times. In germline, CDR1 is SGHTA, CDR2 FQGNSA. This CDR3 spans 15 amino acids. V was trimmed by 6 bases and J by 3 bases, leaving 15 bases between them. The J gene is TRBJ1-3, the V gene TRBV7-2, with D tentatively TRBD1 (5 bases). The clonotype originates from a woman aged 40 to 50 with acute COVID-19. The sample taken for sequencing was PBMCs or T cells enriched from blood (not recorded which). CDR3 sequence (DNA): TGTGCCAGCAGGGTTAACCAGGGAGGTGGAAACACCATATATTTT. It codes for CASRVNQGGGNTIYF. Full variable domain (remainder filled in from reference TRBV7-2 and TRBJ1-3): GAGVSQSPSNKVTEKGKDVELRCDPISGHTALYWYRQSLGQGLEFLIYFQGNSAPDKSGLPSDRFSAERTGGSVSTLTIQRTQQEDSAVYLCASRVNQGGGNTIYFGEGSWLTVV.